A selection of T cell receptor beta chains follows, all from one sample in a study of T cell responses to AZD1222 COVID-19 vaccine. Measured with immunoSEQ multiplex PCR; TCRdb has only the in-frame clones, and not every one. The sample gives 130,000 or so clones, around 90% of which show up once; 2.5% to 3.5% is in the top ten. This material consisted of peripheral blood, taken on day 0 of AZD1222 vaccination. These receptors all come from an adult in good health. Each CDR3 is given with its conserved first and last residue. D genes are given only for firm matches. Part of the rows lack a size; the others show once, few, many or a class for expanded clones.

clone size: .
J gene: TRBJ2-1
V gene: TRBV27
D gene: .
CDR3 length: 13
CDR3 DNA: TGTGCCAGCAGTTTCGCAGGTTACAATGAGCAGTTCTTC
CDR3 protein: CASSFAGYNEQFF

clone size: .
J gene: TRBJ1-2
V gene: TRBV18
D gene: TRBD1
CDR3 length: 15
CDR3 DNA: TGTGCCAGCTCACCATCCAGGGGGACTAACTATGGCTACACCTTC
CDR3 protein: CASSPSRGTNYGYTF

clone size: once
J gene: TRBJ2-7
V gene: TRBV27
D gene: .
CDR3 length: 14
CDR3 DNA: TGTGCCAGCAGTTCTAGGACCAGGAACTACGAGCAGTACTTC
CDR3 protein: CASSSRTRNYEQYF

clone size: .
J gene: TRBJ1-2
V gene: TRBV9
D gene: .
CDR3 length: 14
CDR3 DNA: TGTGCCAGCAGCGTAGGCAGGGCGTCTTATGGCTACACCTTC
CDR3 protein: CASSVGRASYGYTF

clone size: once
J gene: TRBJ1-5
V gene: TRBV7-8
D gene: .
CDR3 length: 19
CDR3 DNA: TGTGCCAGCAGCTTTTTCCCCTCCCGTTCGTCTGGCAGCAATCAGCCCCAGCATTTT
CDR3 protein: CASSFFPSRSSGSNQPQHF

clone size: .
J gene: TRBJ2-1
V gene: TRBV13
D gene: TRBD2
CDR3 length: 15
CDR3 DNA: TGTGCCAGCAGCCCCCTAGCGGGAGGGCCCAATGAGCAGTTCTTC
CDR3 protein: CASSPLAGGPNEQFF

clone size: .
J gene: TRBJ2-1
V gene: TRBV9
D gene: TRBD2
CDR3 length: 20
CDR3 DNA: TGTGCCAGCAGCGTAGCCGGGCGGCACGGGACTAGCGGACCCTACAATGAGCAGTTCTTC
CDR3 protein: CASSVAGRHGTSGPYNEQFF

clone size: .
J gene: TRBJ1-1
V gene: TRBV13
D gene: .
CDR3 length: 14
CDR3 DNA: TGTGCCAGCAGCCTTAACCGGAGGAACACTGAAGCTTTCTTT
CDR3 protein: CASSLNRRNTEAFF

clone size: few
J gene: TRBJ1-1
V gene: TRBV12-3/TRBV12-4
D gene: TRBD1
CDR3 length: 13
CDR3 DNA: TGTGCCAGCAACGGACAGGGAGGGACTGAAGCTTTCTTT
CDR3 protein: CASNGQGGTEAFF

clone size: .
J gene: TRBJ1-2
V gene: TRBV6-1
D gene: .
CDR3 length: 15
CDR3 DNA: TGTGCCAGCAGTGAAACTCCAGGGACTAACTATGGCTACACCTTC
CDR3 protein: CASSETPGTNYGYTF

clone size: .
J gene: TRBJ2-4
V gene: TRBV19
D gene: TRBD1
CDR3 length: 14
CDR3 DNA: TGTGCCAGTAGTATACGGACAGGGTGGGACATTCAGTACTTC
CDR3 protein: CASSIRTGWDIQYF

clone size: .
J gene: TRBJ1-5
V gene: TRBV4-1
D gene: .
CDR3 length: 14
CDR3 DNA: TGCGCCAGCAGCCAAGGTTCTTGGGGCCAGCCCCAGCATTTT
CDR3 protein: CASSQGSWGQPQHF

clone size: many
J gene: TRBJ2-7
V gene: TRBV5-4
D gene: .
CDR3 length: 15
CDR3 DNA: TGTGCCAGCAGCTTGAATGTGGGAGTCTCCTACGAGCAGTACTTC
CDR3 protein: CASSLNVGVSYEQYF

clone size: few
J gene: TRBJ1-5
V gene: TRBV19
D gene: .
CDR3 length: 17
CDR3 DNA: TGTGCCAGTAGTATAGAGACTGGAGAAACTAGCAATCAGCCCCAGCATTTT
CDR3 protein: CASSIETGETSNQPQHF

clone size: .
J gene: TRBJ1-1
V gene: TRBV2
D gene: .
CDR3 length: 16
CDR3 DNA: TGTGCCAGCAGTGAAAGGGGCGGTGACATGAACACTGAAGCTTTCTTT
CDR3 protein: CASSERGGDMNTEAFF

clone size: .
J gene: TRBJ2-3
V gene: TRBV4-3
D gene: TRBD2
CDR3 length: 17
CDR3 DNA: TGCGCCAGCAGCCAAGAGTGGGGCGGGGGGGCCGACGATACGCAGTATTTT
CDR3 protein: CASSQEWGGGADDTQYF

clone size: .
J gene: TRBJ2-5
V gene: TRBV7-6
D gene: TRBD1
CDR3 length: 18
CDR3 DNA: TGTGCCAGCAGCTACCCCGGACAGGGATGGCCAAAATCGGAGACCCAGTACTTC
CDR3 protein: CASSYPGQGWPKSETQYF

clone size: .
J gene: TRBJ1-5
V gene: TRBV9
D gene: .
CDR3 length: 14
CDR3 DNA: TGTGCCAGCAGCGTTGGGGGTGCCGATCAGCCCCAGCATTTT
CDR3 protein: CASSVGGADQPQHF

clone size: .
J gene: TRBJ1-4
V gene: TRBV28
D gene: TRBD1
CDR3 length: 15
CDR3 DNA: TGTGCCAGCAGTTCATGGGACAGGGCGGATGAAAAACTGTTTTTT
CDR3 protein: CASSSWDRADEKLFF

clone size: .
J gene: TRBJ2-1
V gene: TRBV18
D gene: .
CDR3 length: 18
CDR3 DNA: TGTGCCAGCTCACCACTGGAAGGTAGCGGCAAATCCTACAATGAGCAGTTCTTC
CDR3 protein: CASSPLEGSGKSYNEQFF

clone size: .
J gene: TRBJ1-2
V gene: TRBV6-5
D gene: .
CDR3 length: 15
CDR3 DNA: TGTGCCAGCAGTTCATTCCTAAGCCAAATCTATGGCTACACCTTC
CDR3 protein: CASSSFLSQIYGYTF

clone size: .
J gene: TRBJ1-1
V gene: TRBV6-5
D gene: .
CDR3 length: 13
CDR3 DNA: TGTGCCAGCAGTTCAGGGGTAGGCACTGAAGCTTTCTTT
CDR3 protein: CASSSGVGTEAFF

clone size: .
J gene: TRBJ2-3
V gene: TRBV4-1
D gene: .
CDR3 length: 14
CDR3 DNA: TGCGCCAGCAAATCCGCACCTAGCACAGATACGCAGTATTTT
CDR3 protein: CASKSAPSTDTQYF

clone size: .
J gene: TRBJ1-6
V gene: TRBV9
D gene: .
CDR3 length: 16
CDR3 DNA: TGTGCCAGCAGCGATACGAACAGGGCGGCTAATTCACCCCTCCACTTT
CDR3 protein: CASSDTNRAANSPLHF

clone size: .
J gene: TRBJ2-1
V gene: TRBV6-2/TRBV6-3
D gene: TRBD2
CDR3 length: 18
CDR3 DNA: TGTGCCAGCAGTTACATCGGAGCTAGCGGGGGATCCTACAATGAGCAGTTCTTC
CDR3 protein: CASSYIGASGGSYNEQFF

clone size: few
J gene: TRBJ1-2
V gene: TRBV28
D gene: .
CDR3 length: 14
CDR3 DNA: TGTGCCAGCACCTCACAGGGCCCTAACTATGGCTACACCTTC
CDR3 protein: CASTSQGPNYGYTF

clone size: .
J gene: TRBJ1-5
V gene: TRBV30
D gene: .
CDR3 length: 13
CDR3 DNA: TGTGCCTGGAGTCTAGACTCGAATCAGCCCCAGCATTTT
CDR3 protein: CAWSLDSNQPQHF

clone size: .
J gene: TRBJ2-2
V gene: TRBV4-3
D gene: TRBD2
CDR3 length: 19
CDR3 DNA: TGCGCCAGCAGACCCCTTTACGGGGGGGCGTCCCCGAACACCGGGGAGCTGTTTTTT
CDR3 protein: CASRPLYGGASPNTGELFF

clone size: once
J gene: TRBJ2-5
V gene: TRBV2
D gene: TRBD1
CDR3 length: 14
CDR3 DNA: TGTGCCAGCAGTGCGGACAGGTACCAAGAGACCCAGTACTTC
CDR3 protein: CASSADRYQETQYF

clone size: once
J gene: TRBJ2-3
V gene: TRBV2
D gene: .
CDR3 length: 16
CDR3 DNA: TGTGCCAGCGCCCCCCGGGGGAGCTCCCGCACAGATACGCAGTATTTT
CDR3 protein: CASAPRGSSRTDTQYF

clone size: .
J gene: TRBJ2-3
V gene: TRBV5-6
D gene: TRBD2
CDR3 length: 17
CDR3 DNA: TGTGCCAGCAGCTCCCCGGGAAGCGGGGGTAGCACAGATACGCAGTATTTT
CDR3 protein: CASSSPGSGGSTDTQYF

clone size: .
J gene: TRBJ2-1
V gene: TRBV28
D gene: .
CDR3 length: 13
CDR3 DNA: TGTGCCAGCAGTTCGACTGTCCCGCGTGAGCAGTTCTTC
CDR3 protein: CASSSTVPREQFF

clone size: once
J gene: TRBJ1-2
V gene: TRBV23-1
D gene: .
CDR3 length: 11
CDR3 DNA: TGCGCCAGTGCGGGAAACTATGGCTACACCTTC
CDR3 protein: CASAGNYGYTF

clone size: .
J gene: TRBJ1-2
V gene: TRBV6-2/TRBV6-3
D gene: .
CDR3 length: 12
CDR3 DNA: TGTGCCAGCAGTTACCCGGCGGAAGGCTACACCTTC
CDR3 protein: CASSYPAEGYTF

clone size: .
J gene: TRBJ1-1
V gene: TRBV6-6
D gene: .
CDR3 length: 15
CDR3 DNA: TGTGCCAGCAGTGCGCATAGGGACTCGAACACTGAAGCTTTCTTT
CDR3 protein: CASSAHRDSNTEAFF

clone size: .
J gene: TRBJ2-7
V gene: TRBV27
D gene: TRBD2
CDR3 length: 15
CDR3 DNA: TGTGCCAGCAGTTCTACTAGCGGGGGGGTGAACGAGCAGTACTTC
CDR3 protein: CASSSTSGGVNEQYF

clone size: .
J gene: TRBJ1-1
V gene: TRBV27
D gene: .
CDR3 length: 15
CDR3 DNA: TGTGCCAGCCGAAGGAGGGCTTCCTGGGACACTGAAGCTTTCTTT
CDR3 protein: CASRRRASWDTEAFF

clone size: .
J gene: TRBJ2-7
V gene: TRBV21-1
D gene: .
CDR3 length: 15
CDR3 DNA: TGTGCCAGCAGCGTGAGGGGGACTGACTCCTACGAGCAGTACTTC
CDR3 protein: CASSVRGTDSYEQYF

clone size: .
J gene: TRBJ2-5
V gene: TRBV7-9
D gene: .
CDR3 length: 13
CDR3 DNA: TGTGCCAGCAGCCCGACAGATTTGGAGACCCAGTACTTC
CDR3 protein: CASSPTDLETQYF

clone size: .
J gene: TRBJ1-6
V gene: TRBV19
D gene: .
CDR3 length: 15
CDR3 DNA: TGTGCCAGTAGTTCCCCGACAGCCTCAAATTCACCCCTCCACTTT
CDR3 protein: CASSSPTASNSPLHF

clone size: .
J gene: TRBJ2-5
V gene: TRBV4-1
D gene: TRBD2
CDR3 length: 15
CDR3 DNA: TGCGCCAGCAGCCTAGCCGGGACTAGCGGGGTGAACCAGTACTTC
CDR3 protein: CASSLAGTSGVNQYF

clone size: .
J gene: TRBJ1-5
V gene: TRBV19
D gene: .
CDR3 length: 17
CDR3 DNA: TGTGCCAGTAGTATCTACAAGGTTGGGGTACCCAATCAGCCCCAGCATTTT
CDR3 protein: CASSIYKVGVPNQPQHF

clone size: few
J gene: TRBJ2-5
V gene: TRBV14
D gene: .
CDR3 length: 17
CDR3 DNA: TGTGCCAGCAGCCAAGATCATTGGAAGTTCAGGAGGGAGACCCAGTACTTC
CDR3 protein: CASSQDHWKFRRETQYF

clone size: .
J gene: TRBJ1-3
V gene: TRBV4-2
D gene: .
CDR3 length: 16
CDR3 DNA: TGTGCCAGCAGCCAAGATTTGGGGACACGGGGAAACACCATATATTTT
CDR3 protein: CASSQDLGTRGNTIYF

clone size: .
J gene: TRBJ2-5
V gene: TRBV7-2
D gene: .
CDR3 length: 11
CDR3 DNA: TGTGCCAGCAGCCGTCAAGAGACCCAGTACTTC
CDR3 protein: CASSRQETQYF